This T cell receptor beta chain was recorded in a study of CD8+CD57+ T cells in acquired aplastic anemia. Study observations and caveats: CD8+ Simpson's diversity did not differ significantly between patients and controls. Approximately 30 CD8+ CDR3 sequences were shared between patients and controls.

For CDR3 and TCR beta VDJ profiling, genomic DNA was the template used. TCRdb passed the reads through MiXCR, listing each CDR3 protein once. The data hold around 160,000 distinct CDR3 sequences, with more than 45% observed a single time. A word on this clonotype: Its antigen remains unidentified. This may arise from a read error, as a much more abundant clone is one base away.

Previously, flow cytometry had revealed CD8+CD57+ cell expansion in the patients chosen for sequencing. Patients had not yet gotten any therapy when their blood was taken for sampling. Germline V lookup: CDR1 MNHNS, CDR2 SASEGT. This CDR3 comprises 13 residues. This clonotype was sampled from a human donor with aplastic anemia. What was sequenced was sorted CD4+, CD8+, or CD8+CD57+ T cells (not recorded which) from PBMCs. This sequence joins TRBV6-1 and TRBJ1-5; D is undetermined. Judging by the DNA end, TRBJ2-3 fits better; the J call may be wrong. This CDR3 reads CASSLLELQPQYF. CDR3 nucleotide sequence: TGTGCCAGCAGCCTCCTGGAGCTTCAGCCCCAGTATTTT.